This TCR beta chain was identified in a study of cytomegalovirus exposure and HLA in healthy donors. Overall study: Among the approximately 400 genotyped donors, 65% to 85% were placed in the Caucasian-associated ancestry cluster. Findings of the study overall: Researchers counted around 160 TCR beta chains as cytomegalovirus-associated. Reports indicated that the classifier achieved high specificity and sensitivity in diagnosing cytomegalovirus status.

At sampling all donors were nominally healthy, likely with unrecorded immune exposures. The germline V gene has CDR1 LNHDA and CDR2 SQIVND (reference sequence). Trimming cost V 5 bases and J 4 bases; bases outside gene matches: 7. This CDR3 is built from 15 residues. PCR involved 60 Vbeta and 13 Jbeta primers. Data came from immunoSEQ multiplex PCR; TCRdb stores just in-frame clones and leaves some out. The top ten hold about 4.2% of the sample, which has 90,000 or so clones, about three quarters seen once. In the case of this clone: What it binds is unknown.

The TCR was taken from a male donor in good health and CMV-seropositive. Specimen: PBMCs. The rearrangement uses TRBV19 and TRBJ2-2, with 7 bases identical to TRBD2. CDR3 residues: CASSLRLARTGELFF. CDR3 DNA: TGTGCCAGTAGTCTCCGACTAGCCCGCACCGGGGAGCTGTTTTTT.